This TCR beta chain was sequenced during a study of T cell responses to AZD1222 COVID-19 vaccine. Of note for this clone: Antigen specificity is unknown.

Here immunoSEQ multiplex PCR was the method, and the copy in TCRdb shows in-frame clones only, minus some. The repertoire consists of under 110,000 clones, with 70% to 90% occurring once and the leading ten covering roughly 1.4%. The CDR3 spans 15 residues. Germline values: CDR1 SGHTA, CDR2 FQGTGA. Trimming pared 1 base from V and 5 bases from J, leaving 14 bases between. Regarding the study as a whole: The number of AZD1222 recipients seropositive at baseline was only 6 or 7.

The source is an adult in good health. The chain uses TRBV7-3 and TRBJ2-5; D unclear. Sequences were derived from peripheral blood, sampled on day 0 of AZD1222 vaccination. Here the CDR3 DNA reads TGTGCCAGCAGCTTAATAGCTGACCGAATGGAGACCCAGTACTTC. It specifies CASSLIADRMETQYF. Supplemented by reference TRBV7-3 and TRBJ2-5, the full variable domain reads GAGVSQTPSNKVTEKGKYVELRCDPISGHTALYWYRQSLGQGPEFLIYFQGTGAADDSGLPNDRFFAVRPEGSVSTLKIQRTERGDSAVYLCASSLIADRMETQYFGPGTRLLVL.